This record concerns one T cell receptor beta chain sequence. The data stem from a study of tumor-infiltrating lymphocytes in oesophageal squamous cell carcinoma. Via MiXCR, TCRdb re-called the PCR reads, giving one row per CDR3 protein. There are 15,000 to 20,000 distinct CDR3 sequences in the sample; around 40% occur only once, and 30% to 40% lies in the top ten. J gave up 5 bases and V 6 bases, and 8 bases lay outside the gene matches. The CDR3 is 14 residues long. Material for sequencing was normal esophageal tissue next to the tumor. This TCR was sampled from a female donor with esophageal squamous cell carcinoma. This sequence joins TRBV12-3 or TRBV12-4 and TRBJ1-1; TRBD1 matches at 8 bases. CDR3 DNA: TGTGCCAGCAGCGCTTCAGGGGGCTTAACTGAAGCTTTCTTT. Translating gives CASSASGGLTEAFF.